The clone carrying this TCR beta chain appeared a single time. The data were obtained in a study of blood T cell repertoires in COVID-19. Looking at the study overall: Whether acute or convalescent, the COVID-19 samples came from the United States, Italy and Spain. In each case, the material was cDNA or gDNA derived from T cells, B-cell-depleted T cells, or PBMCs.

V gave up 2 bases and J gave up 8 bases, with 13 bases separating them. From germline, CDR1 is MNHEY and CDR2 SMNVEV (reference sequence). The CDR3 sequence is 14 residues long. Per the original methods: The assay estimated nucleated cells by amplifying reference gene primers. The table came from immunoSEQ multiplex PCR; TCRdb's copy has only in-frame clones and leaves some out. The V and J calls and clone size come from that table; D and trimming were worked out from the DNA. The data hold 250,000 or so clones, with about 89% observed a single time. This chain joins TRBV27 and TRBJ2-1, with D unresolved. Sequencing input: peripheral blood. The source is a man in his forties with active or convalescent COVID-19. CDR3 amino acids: CASSLTAAWDEQFF. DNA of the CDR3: TGTGCCAGCAGTTTAACCGCGGCTTGGGATGAGCAGTTCTTC.